A selection of T cell receptor beta chains follows, all from one sample in a study of beta chain features in type 1 diabetes. The protocol was immunoSEQ multiplex PCR, while the TCRdb copy is restricted to in-frame clones and leaves out a portion. Here the sample spans hundreds of thousands of clones, more than 13% being singletons. Specimen: naive CD4+ T cells from blood. The source is a young man with type 1 diabetes. Each CDR3 is given with its conserved first and last residue. The D gene is left open where the match is weak. Where a row states a size, it is once, few, many or the class of an expanded clone; other rows omit it.

length,V,D,size,J,CDR3,DNA
17,TRBV4-1,TRBD1,few,TRBJ1-2,CASSREGTGGVLDGYTF,TGCGCCAGCAGCCGAGAGGGGACAGGGGGAGTGTTGGATGGCTACACCTTC
15,TRBV6-5,NA,NA,TRBJ2-5,CASSYSKRAWETQYF,TGTGCCAGCAGTTACTCGAAGCGGGCCTGGGAGACCCAGTACTTC
16,TRBV5-1,TRBD2,NA,TRBJ2-3,CASSLKAGGPEDTQYF,TGCGCCAGCAGCTTGAAAGCGGGAGGGCCCGAGGATACGCAGTATTTT
16,TRBV30,NA,NA,TRBJ2-1,CAWSGPGLSSYNEQFF,TGTGCCTGGAGCGGACCCGGTCTTAGCTCCTACAATGAGCAGTTCTTC
14,TRBV18,NA,NA,TRBJ1-5,CASSHRDSNQPQHF,TGTGCCAGCTCACACAGGGATAGCAATCAGCCCCAGCATTTT
15,TRBV10-3,NA,NA,TRBJ1-2,CAIWRGNRANYGYTF,TGTGCCATCTGGAGGGGCAACAGGGCGAACTATGGCTACACCTTC
14,TRBV9,NA,NA,TRBJ2-3,CASSVAVEADTQYF,TGTGCCAGCAGCGTAGCGGTCGAGGCAGATACGCAGTATTTT
12,TRBV15,NA,few,TRBJ2-1,CATSRTLGEQFF,TGTGCCACCAGCAGAACTCTAGGTGAGCAGTTCTTC
9,TRBV29-1,NA,few,TRBJ1-2,CSVDWGYTF,TGCAGCGTTGACTGGGGCTACACCTTC
17,TRBV6-4,NA,once,TRBJ1-2,CASSRTPGTLGPYGYTF,TGTGCCAGCAGCCGTACACCCGGGACTCTGGGCCCCTATGGCTACACCTTC
15,TRBV4-1,NA,NA,TRBJ1-2,CASSQGRTVNYGYTF,TGCGCCAGCAGCCAAGGCAGAACAGTTAACTATGGCTACACCTTC
14,TRBV5-1,NA,few,TRBJ2-7,CASSLVLGSYEQYF,TGCGCCAGCAGCTTGGTCCTCGGCAGCTACGAGCAGTACTTC
18,TRBV29-1,TRBD2,NA,TRBJ2-1,CSVEGGVAGGHFRNEQFF,TGCAGCGTTGAAGGGGGGGTAGCGGGAGGGCATTTCAGGAATGAGCAGTTCTTC
13,TRBV6-5,NA,NA,TRBJ2-1,CASSYGGPNEQFF,TGTGCCAGCAGTTACGGTGGGCCGAATGAGCAGTTCTTC
14,TRBV30,NA,NA,TRBJ2-7,CAWSATWGSYEQYF,TGTGCCTGGAGTGCGACGTGGGGAAGTTACGAGCAGTACTTC
13,TRBV15,NA,few,TRBJ2-7,CATSRSLLHEQYF,TGTGCCACCAGCAGAAGTCTCCTCCACGAGCAGTACTTC
12,TRBV6-6,NA,NA,TRBJ1-2,CASSFREYGYTF,TGTGCCAGCAGTTTCAGGGAATATGGCTACACCTTC
13,TRBV5-1,NA,NA,TRBJ1-4,CASSSLSGAGLFF,TGCGCCAGCAGCTCCCTGAGTGGGGCCGGGCTTTTTTTT
11,TRBV11-2,NA,NA,TRBJ2-1,CASTEVGEQFF,TGTGCCAGCACCGAGGTTGGTGAGCAGTTCTTC
14,TRBV5-4,NA,few,TRBJ2-3,CASSAPEGADTQYF,TGTGCCAGCAGCGCGCCTGAAGGGGCAGATACGCAGTATTTT
13,TRBV19,NA,NA,TRBJ1-1,CASDSLMNTEAFF,TGTGCCAGTGACAGCTTAATGAACACTGAAGCTTTCTTT
15,TRBV19,NA,few,TRBJ1-2,CASSIPTGLNYGYTF,TGTGCCAGTAGTATTCCGACAGGTCTTAACTATGGCTACACCTTC
16,TRBV2,NA,NA,TRBJ2-7,CASSESTGQVNSEQYF,TGTGCCAGCAGTGAATCCACTGGGCAGGTAAATAGCGAGCAGTACTTC
14,TRBV7-2,TRBD1,few,TRBJ2-7,CASSSDRNSYEQYF,TGTGCCAGCAGCTCGGACAGGAATTCCTACGAGCAGTACTTC
15,TRBV10-3,NA,NA,TRBJ2-1,CAISELAAIYNEQFF,TGTGCCATCAGTGAGTTGGCAGCTATATACAATGAGCAGTTCTTC
16,TRBV28,NA,few,TRBJ1-2,CASSFLVRGTNYGYTF,TGTGCCAGCAGTTTTTTAGTGAGGGGAACTAACTATGGCTACACCTTC
12,TRBV2,NA,NA,TRBJ2-1,CASRARGHEQFF,TGTGCCAGCCGGGCCCGGGGGCATGAGCAGTTCTTC
13,TRBV5-4,NA,few,TRBJ2-1,CASGRTSYNEQFF,TGTGCCAGCGGACGGACTTCCTACAATGAGCAGTTCTTC
12,TRBV7-9,NA,NA,TRBJ1-4,CASSRPSEKLFF,TGTGCCAGCAGCCGCCCCTCCGAAAAACTGTTTTTT
16,TRBV25-1,TRBD1,few,TRBJ2-2,CASSEGTASYTGELFF,TGTGCCAGCAGTGAGGGGACAGCAAGTTACACCGGGGAGCTGTTTTTT
14,TRBV28,NA,few,TRBJ2-5,CASSLSRVLETQYF,TGTGCCAGCAGTTTGTCGCGGGTGTTGGAGACCCAGTACTTC
16,TRBV28,NA,NA,TRBJ1-5,CATKRPGAEGWQPQHF,TGTGCCACTAAGAGGCCGGGGGCCGAGGGATGGCAGCCCCAGCATTTT
15,TRBV30,TRBD1,few,TRBJ1-5,CAWSVRDRGGQPQHF,TGTGCCTGGAGTGTAAGGGACAGGGGAGGCCAGCCCCAGCATTTT
12,TRBV28,NA,NA,TRBJ2-5,CASSPSTPPQYF,TGTGCCAGCAGTCCATCTACCCCACCCCAGTACTTC
14,TRBV5-1,NA,few,TRBJ1-6,CASSFNGGNSPLHF,TGCGCCAGCAGCTTTAATGGTGGAAATTCACCCCTCCACTTT
16,TRBV5-1,TRBD2,NA,TRBJ2-1,CASSLGGTSGSNEQFF,TGCGCCAGCAGCTTGGGAGGGACTAGCGGGAGCAATGAGCAGTTCTTC
13,TRBV7-6,NA,few,TRBJ2-5,CASSISPPETQYF,TGTGCCAGCAGCATCAGCCCCCCAGAGACCCAGTACTTC
13,TRBV7-9,TRBD1,NA,TRBJ2-7,CASSSGGPVEQYF,TGTGCCAGCAGCTCAGGGGGCCCGGTCGAGCAGTACTTC
15,TRBV19,NA,NA,TRBJ2-1,CASSRSRSSYNEQFF,TGTGCCAGTAGTAGGTCGCGGAGCTCCTACAATGAGCAGTTCTTC
15,TRBV28,NA,few,TRBJ2-3,CASSRGPEDTDTQYF,TGTGCCAGCAGCCGCGGACCCGAGGACACAGATACGCAGTATTTT
14,TRBV7-9,TRBD2,NA,TRBJ2-7,CASSLVRGSYEQYF,TGTGCCAGCAGCTTAGTGCGGGGGTCCTACGAGCAGTACTTC
12,TRBV6-4,NA,NA,TRBJ2-1,CASSRGGNEQFF,TGTGCCAGCAGCCGCGGAGGCAATGAGCAGTTCTTC
16,TRBV5-1,NA,NA,TRBJ2-1,CASSTFFRTPGVEQFF,TGCGCCAGCAGCACCTTCTTCCGGACCCCTGGGGTTGAGCAGTTCTTC
14,TRBV29-1,TRBD1,NA,TRBJ1-6,CSVAWGQENSPLHF,TGCAGCGTTGCCTGGGGACAGGAGAATTCACCCCTCCACTTT
18,TRBV28,NA,NA,TRBJ1-6,CASSSPGTKSSYNSPLHF,TGTGCCAGCAGTTCCCCCGGGACAAAAAGCTCCTATAATTCACCCCTCCACTTT
14,TRBV29-1,NA,NA,TRBJ1-1,CSVDFGMGYTEAFF,TGCAGCGTTGATTTTGGTATGGGGTACACTGAAGCTTTCTTT
14,TRBV30,TRBD2,NA,TRBJ2-3,CACTTSGSTDTQYF,TGTGCCTGTACGACTAGCGGGAGCACAGATACGCAGTATTTT
13,TRBV2,TRBD2,few,TRBJ2-3,CASSGGRTDTQYF,TGTGCCAGCAGTGGCGGGAGGACAGATACGCAGTATTTT
11,TRBV6-5,NA,few,TRBJ1-2,CASSQGNGYTF,TGTGCCAGCAGTCAGGGAAATGGCTACACCTTC
17,TRBV18,TRBD2,few,TRBJ2-3,CASSPPWSGSIADTQYF,TGTGCCAGCTCACCACCATGGAGCGGGAGTATAGCAGATACGCAGTATTTT
15,TRBV30,NA,NA,TRBJ2-7,CAWKLQGGISYEQYF,TGTGCCTGGAAACTTCAGGGGGGCATCTCCTACGAGCAGTACTTC
13,TRBV30,TRBD1,NA,TRBJ1-5,CAWRLGGGQPQHF,TGTGCCTGGAGATTAGGGGGCGGTCAGCCCCAGCATTTT
12,TRBV6-6,NA,few,TRBJ2-7,CASTFSPNEQYF,TGTGCCAGCACCTTCTCTCCAAACGAGCAGTACTTC
17,TRBV30,NA,NA,TRBJ2-3,CAWSALGTQTSTDTQYF,TGTGCCTGGAGTGCACTCGGGACACAGACTAGCACAGATACGCAGTATTTT